The entry below describes one T cell receptor (beta chain). The antigen is not known. V dropped 0 bases and J dropped 14 bases, with 18 bases sitting between them. This CDR3 contains 15 residues. Germline V gene data show CDR1 as SGDLS and CDR2 as YYNGEE. The data are from a study of cytotoxic CD8 clonotypes in ibrutinib-treated CLL. Turning to the study itself: Of the patients, 11 were relapsed/refractory, approximately 15 treatment-naive and fewer than 18 IGHV unmutated. Overall study findings and caveats: Age-matched healthy donor levels were exceeded by baseline clonality, which tracked circulating CD8+ T-cell counts.

Sequencing was performed with immunoSEQ multiplex PCR; in TCRdb, only in-frame clones are kept and a portion is missing. The sample has 150,000 or so clones; around 84% are singletons. This chain uses TRBV9 with TRBJ1-6, with D hard to call. The sequence was obtained from a human donor with chronic lymphocytic leukemia. The sequencing here drew on PBMCs, taken after 36 months of ibrutinib treatment. In DNA form, the CDR3 reads TGTGCCAGCAGCGTAGCTAGGGCCGGCCTGTCGGCCCTCCACTTT. Protein product: CASSVARAGLSALHF.